This entry lists 23 T cell receptor beta chains sequenced from one sample in a study of blood T cell repertoires in COVID-19 (dated by TCRdb to the early 2020s). To prepare the library, the immunoSEQ multiplex PCR assay was applied. TCRdb retrieved this table from immuneACCESS and kept in-frame rearrangements only. Not all clones are present; in checked studies, unresolved V genes account for under half, and no reason is known for the remainder. The sample records around 300,000 clones, 65% to 90% of which are singletons. The leading ten clones occupy just over 7% of the sample. The sequencing input was peripheral blood. The receptors here all came from a human donor in a cohort sampled during active COVID-19.

This clone was seen just once. The chain is built from TRBV11-2 and TRBJ2-1; 14 bases line up with TRBD2. Germline CDR1 SGHAT, CDR2 FQNNGV. The CDR3 sequence is 16 residues long. V shed 5 bases, J shed 9 bases, and the junction held 9 bases outside the gene matches. For the CDR3, the DNA is TGTGCCAGCAGCCACCGACTAGCGGGGGGGCAGGGTGAGCAGTTCTTC. As protein: CASSHRLAGGQGEQFF.

Many counts were recorded for this clone. The V and J genes are TRBV2 and TRBJ1-1; TRBD1 matches 7 bases. CDR3 length: 12 residues. The junction had 3 bases not matched to a gene; V was cut back by 8 bases and J by 3 bases. CDR1 is SNHLY, CDR2 FYNNEI, per germline. CDR3 in amino acids: CASSGGHTEAFF. CDR3 DNA: TGTGCCAGCTCAGGGGGACACACTGAAGCTTTCTTT.

The rearrangement uses TRBV27 and TRBJ1-2; 10 bases are a match to TRBD1. After removal of 5 bases from V and 7 bases from J, the junction contained 13 bases not matched to a gene. Germline V gene lookup returns CDR1 MNHEY and CDR2 SMNVEV (reference sequence). The CDR3 runs 16 residues. CDR3: CASSPQRGQGRGGYTF. Here the CDR3 DNA reads TGTGCCAGCAGTCCGCAGAGGGGACAGGGGAGGGGTGGCTACACCTTC.

The chain has TRBV2 and TRBJ1-1, with a possible D match to TRBD1 (5 bases). CDR1 is SNHLY, CDR2 FYNNEI, per germline. V was pared by 3 bases and J by 11 bases, with 16 bases between. This CDR3 spans 13 amino acids. CDR3 nucleotide sequence: TGTGCCAGCAGTGACGTGGCAGGGCTTGATGCTTTCTTT. Translated, it gives CASSDVAGLDAFF.

The CDR3 protein is CASSEARGSGYTF. CDR3 nucleotide sequence: TGTGCCAGCAGTGAGGCCAGGGGGTCTGGCTACACCTTC. The chain couples TRBV6-6 to TRBJ1-2; 7 bases fit TRBD1. Germline V CDR1 and CDR2: MNHNY, SVGAGI (reference sequence). The CDR3 spans 13 residues. The V and J ends lost 5 bases and 7 bases, in that order; junction bases with no gene match: 7.

The chain employs TRBV15 and TRBJ2-7; no definite D call. Germline CDR1 LNHNV, CDR2 YYDKDF (reference sequence). The V end lost 1 base, the J end lost 2 bases, and 9 bases lay between the germline ends. The CDR3 contains 14 residues. The CDR3 coding sequence is TGTGCCACCAGCAGAGGGGCATTTCCCTACGAGCAGTACTTC. It yields the protein CATSRGAFPYEQYF.

V gene TRBV19 combines with J gene TRBJ1-2, with D maybe TRBD1 (6 bases). The germline V gene encodes CDR1 LNHDA and CDR2 SQIVND (reference sequence). This CDR3 has 14 residues. Trimming took off 5 bases at V and 1 base at J, with 11 bases between the two ends. CDR3 loop: CASSPYRDNYGYTF. The CDR3 nucleotides are TGTGCCAGTAGTCCATACAGGGATAACTATGGCTACACCTTC.

For the CDR3, the DNA is TGTGCCAGCAGCTTGCCGGGACAGGGGGCCTACGAGCAGTACTTC. Its protein is CASSLPGQGAYEQYF. The rearrangement joins TRBV5-4 to TRBJ2-7; TRBD1 matches at 11 bases. V lost 1 base to trimming and J lost 2 bases; unmatched junction nucleotides: 2. The CDR3 loop spans 15 amino acids. CDR1 is SGHNT and CDR2 is YYREEE in the germline V gene (reference sequence).

This chain links TRBV21-1 with TRBJ1-1; the table gives TRBD1 as D, unverified against the DNA. TRBV21-1 is a recognized pseudogene. CDR3 length equals 14 residues. Here the CDR3 reads CASNRDRAYTEAFF. CDR3 coding DNA: TGTGCCAGCAACCGGGACAGGGCGTACACTGAAGCTTTCTTT.

The genes are TRBV19 and TRBJ2-3; 11 bases match TRBD2. The V gene's germline CDR1 is LNHDA and CDR2 SQIVND (reference sequence). Germline trimming cut 6 bases from V and 2 bases from J; bases unmatched to any gene: 16. The CDR3 contains 19 residues. In DNA form, the CDR3 reads TGTGCCAGTAGACCCGGGTGGACTAGCGGGTCCTATTTCACAGATACGCAGTATTTT. As protein: CASRPGWTSGSYFTDTQYF.

The V gene is TRBV7-8, the J gene TRBJ1-5; TRBD1 is a possible D gene (6 bases). V lost 1 base and J 2 bases, leaving 9 bases between the germline ends. The CDR3 extends over 15 amino acids. CDR1 is SGHVS and CDR2 is FQNEAQ in the germline V gene. CDR3 amino acids: CASSLGGPRNQPQHF. CDR3 nucleotide sequence: TGTGCCAGCAGCTTAGGGGGGCCGCGCAATCAGCCCCAGCATTTT. The whole variable domain, filled in from reference TRBV7-8 and TRBJ1-5, reads GAGVSQSPRYKVAKRGQDVALRCDPISGHVSLFWYQQALGQGPEFLTYFQNEAQLDKSGLPSDRFFAERPEGSVSTLKIQRTQQEDSAVYLCASSLGGPRNQPQHFGDGTRLSIL.

This chain joins TRBV7-9 and TRBJ2-1; tentatively, D is TRBD2 (6 bases). The V and J ends lost 6 bases and 0 bases respectively, with 15 bases between them. Germline V gives CDR1 SEHNR, CDR2 FQNEAQ (reference sequence). The CDR3 consists of 16 residues. CDR3 region: CASSSGTSNSYNEQFF. The CDR3 bases are TGTGCCAGCAGTTCAGGGACTTCGAACTCCTACAATGAGCAGTTCTTC.

This sequence joins TRBV25-1 and TRBJ1-2; D possibly corresponds to TRBD1 (6 bases). The CDR3 has 18 amino acids. Per the germline V gene, CDR1 is MGHDK and CDR2 is SYGVNS. V was shortened by 6 bases and J by 5 bases, with 28 bases between the two germline ends. The chain's CDR3 is CASSPITGKGSGGYGYTF. CDR3 sequence (DNA): TGTGCCAGCAGCCCCATAACAGGGAAGGGGAGCGGGGGGTATGGCTACACCTTC.

This clone has a single count. V and J are TRBV5-1 and TRBJ2-3; TRBD2 aligns across 9 bases. V was clipped by 4 bases and J by 1 base; unmatched bases: 4. The germline gives CDR1 SGHRS, CDR2 YFSETQ. The CDR3 loop spans 15 amino acids. The CDR3 nucleotides are TGCGCCAGCAGCCCTCTAGCGGGGCGCACAGATACGCAGTATTTT. Protein sequence: CASSPLAGRTDTQYF.

The chain is built from TRBV10-2 and TRBJ1-2; D is ambiguous. The CDR3 has 13 amino acids. The V gene lost 2 bases and the J gene lost 4 bases, with 8 bases spanning the gap. The germline CDR1 and CDR2 sequences are WSHSY and SAAADI. The CDR3 DNA sequence: TGCGCCAGCAGTGAGGAGGGAAGCTATGGCTACACCTTC. Residues: CASSEEGSYGYTF.

The chain uses TRBV11-2 and TRBJ2-3; weak D call: TRBD2 (7 bases). This CDR3 has 16 amino acids. CDR1 and CDR2 (germline): SGHAT, FQNNGV. V lost 7 bases and J lost 0, with 17 bases in between. This CDR3 is CASTGGQIPSTDTQYF. The CDR3 bases are TGTGCCAGCACGGGGGGCCAGATCCCTAGCACAGATACGCAGTATTTT.

This clone occurred a few times. The gene calls are TRBV12-5 and TRBJ2-3; possibly TRBD1 for D (6 bases). The germline CDR1 and CDR2 sequences are LGHNT and FRNRAP. V was shortened by 6 bases and J by 5 bases, with 18 bases between the two germline ends. The CDR3 has 15 amino acids. CDR3 amino acids: CASGRARQVGDTQYF. CDR3 DNA sequence: TGTGCTAGTGGCCGAGCCAGACAGGTTGGAGATACGCAGTATTTT.

The V gene is TRBV6-5, the J gene TRBJ1-5; a possible D gene is TRBD1 (6 bases). Germline V CDR1 and CDR2: MNHEY, SVGAGI. The CDR3 loop spans 14 amino acids. Trimming shortened V by 8 bases and J by 1 base, and 12 bases separated the two germline ends. The CDR3 reads CASAGQLSNQPQHF. CDR3 nucleotide sequence: TGTGCCAGCGCCGGACAGCTGAGCAATCAGCCCCAGCATTTT.

V is TRBV7-2 and J is TRBJ2-2; 8 positions match TRBD2. The V gene end was trimmed by 2 bases and the J gene end by 6 bases; junction bases not matched to a gene: 8. The germline V gene has CDR1 SGHTA and CDR2 FQGNSA. The CDR3 extends over 16 amino acids. The CDR3 protein is CASSLRRGARAGELFF. The CDR3 region has the DNA TGTGCCAGCAGCTTACGGCGGGGGGCCCGGGCCGGGGAGCTGTTTTTT. The whole variable domain, filled in from reference TRBV7-2 and TRBJ2-2, reads GAGVSQSPSNKVTEKGKDVELRCDPISGHTALYWYRQSLGQGLEFLIYFQGNSAPDKSGLPSDRFSAERTGGSVSTLTIQRTQQEDSAVYLCASSLRRGARAGELFFGEGSRLTVL.

The sample holds a few counts of this clone. The rearrangement uses TRBV14 and TRBJ2-1; 12 nucleotides line up with TRBD1. V lost 4 bases to trimming and J lost 12 bases; unmatched junction nucleotides: 13. Per the germline V gene, CDR1 is SGHDN and CDR2 is FVKESK. The CDR3 totals 16 residues. The CDR3 region is CASSPSPGQGALGQFF. The CDR3 DNA reads as TGTGCCAGCAGCCCGTCCCCGGGACAGGGGGCTTTAGGGCAGTTCTTC.

V gene TRBV7-8 combines with J gene TRBJ1-1, with a possible D match to TRBD1 (6 bases). The CDR3 runs 16 residues. Trimming stripped 4 bases from V and 1 base from J, with 16 bases between. Germline assignment: CDR1 SGHVS and CDR2 FQNEAQ. Here the CDR3 reads CASSSLGQGWNTEAFF. CDR3 DNA: TGTGCCAGCAGCTCCCTGGGGCAGGGGTGGAACACTGAAGCTTTCTTT.

This clone was detected once. The J gene is TRBJ2-7, the V gene TRBV5-4; 7 nucleotides match TRBD1. The J segment lost 7 bases and the V segment lost 0 bases, leaving 10 bases of the junction unmatched. This CDR3 contains 15 residues. Germline assignment: CDR1 SGHNT and CDR2 YYREEE (reference sequence). CDR3 loop: CASSLEWTGVGEQYF. Here the CDR3 DNA reads TGTGCCAGCAGCTTGGAATGGACAGGAGTGGGGGAGCAGTACTTC.

This chain connects TRBV4-1 to TRBJ1-3; 7 positions agree with TRBD1. This CDR3 is built from 16 residues. Germline V gene lookup returns CDR1 MGHRA and CDR2 YSYEKL. The junction had 5 bases not matched to a gene; V was cut back by 2 bases and J by 1 base. The CDR3: CASSQPLQGSGNTIYF. The CDR3, as DNA: TGCGCCAGCAGCCAACCCCTACAGGGGTCTGGAAACACCATATATTTT.